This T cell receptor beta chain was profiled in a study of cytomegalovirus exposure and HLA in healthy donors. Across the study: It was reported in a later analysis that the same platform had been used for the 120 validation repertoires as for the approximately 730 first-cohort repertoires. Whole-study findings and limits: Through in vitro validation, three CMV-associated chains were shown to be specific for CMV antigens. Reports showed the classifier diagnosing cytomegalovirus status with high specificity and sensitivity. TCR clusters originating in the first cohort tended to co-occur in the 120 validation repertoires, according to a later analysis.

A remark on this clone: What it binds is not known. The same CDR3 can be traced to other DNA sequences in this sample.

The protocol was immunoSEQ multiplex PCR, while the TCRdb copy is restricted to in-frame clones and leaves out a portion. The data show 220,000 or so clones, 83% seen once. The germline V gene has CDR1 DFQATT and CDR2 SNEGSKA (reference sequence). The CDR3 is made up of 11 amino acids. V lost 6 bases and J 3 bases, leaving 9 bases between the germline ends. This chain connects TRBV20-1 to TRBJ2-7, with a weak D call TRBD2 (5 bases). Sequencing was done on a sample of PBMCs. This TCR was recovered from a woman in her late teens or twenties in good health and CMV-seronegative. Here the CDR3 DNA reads TGCAGTGCCCGGGCGGGCTACGAGCAGTACTTC. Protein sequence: CSARAGYEQYF.